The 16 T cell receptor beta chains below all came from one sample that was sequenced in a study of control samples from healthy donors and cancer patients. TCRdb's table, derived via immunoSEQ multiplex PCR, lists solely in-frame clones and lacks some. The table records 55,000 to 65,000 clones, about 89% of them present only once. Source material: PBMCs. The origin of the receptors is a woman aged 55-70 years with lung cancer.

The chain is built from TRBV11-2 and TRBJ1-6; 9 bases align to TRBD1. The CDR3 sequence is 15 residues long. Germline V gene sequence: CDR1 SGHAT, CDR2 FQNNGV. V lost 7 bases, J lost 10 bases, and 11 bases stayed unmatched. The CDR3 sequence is CASTLRRTGDSPLHF. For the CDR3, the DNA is TGTGCCAGCACCCTCAGGAGGACAGGGGACTCACCCCTCCACTTT.

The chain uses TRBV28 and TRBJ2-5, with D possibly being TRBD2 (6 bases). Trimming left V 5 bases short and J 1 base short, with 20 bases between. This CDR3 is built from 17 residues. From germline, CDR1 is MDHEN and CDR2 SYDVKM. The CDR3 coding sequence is TGTGCCAGCAGTCAGGGCAGCGTAGCGGACCCCCAAGAGACCCAGTACTTC. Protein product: CASSQGSVADPQETQYF.

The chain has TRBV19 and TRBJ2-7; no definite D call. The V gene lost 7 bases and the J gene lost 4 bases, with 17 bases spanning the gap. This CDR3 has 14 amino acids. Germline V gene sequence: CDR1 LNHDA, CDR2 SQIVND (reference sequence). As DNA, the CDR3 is TGTGCCAGTAAAGGGTCACCCCACGGATACGAGCAGTACTTC. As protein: CASKGSPHGYEQYF.

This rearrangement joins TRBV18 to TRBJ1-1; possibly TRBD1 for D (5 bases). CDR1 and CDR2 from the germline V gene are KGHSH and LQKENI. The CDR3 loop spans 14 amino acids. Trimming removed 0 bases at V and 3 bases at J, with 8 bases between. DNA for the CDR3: TGTGCCAGCTCACCACCGAGGGGCTACACTGAAGCTTTCTTT. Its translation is CASSPPRGYTEAFF.

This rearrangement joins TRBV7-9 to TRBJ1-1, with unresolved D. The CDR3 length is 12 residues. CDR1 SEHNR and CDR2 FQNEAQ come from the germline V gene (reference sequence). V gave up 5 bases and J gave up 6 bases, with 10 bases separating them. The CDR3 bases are TGTGCCAGCAGCCCGTTAAGCGCTGAAGCTTTCTTT. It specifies CASSPLSAEAFF.

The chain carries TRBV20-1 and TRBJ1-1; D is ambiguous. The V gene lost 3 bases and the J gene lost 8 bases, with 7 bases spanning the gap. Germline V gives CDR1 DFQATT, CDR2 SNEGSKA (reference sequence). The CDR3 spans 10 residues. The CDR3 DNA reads TGCAGTGCTAGCCGGAGGGAAGCTTTCTTT. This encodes CSASRREAFF.

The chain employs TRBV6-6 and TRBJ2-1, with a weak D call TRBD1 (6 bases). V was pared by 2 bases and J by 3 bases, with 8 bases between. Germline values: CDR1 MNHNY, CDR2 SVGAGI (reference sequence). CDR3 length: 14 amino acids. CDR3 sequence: CASSYGTHYNEQFF. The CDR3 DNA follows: TGTGCCAGCAGTTACGGGACACACTACAATGAGCAGTTCTTC.

The CDR3 bases are TGTGCCAGCAGCCAAGACACAGTCTCTGGAAACACCATATATTTT. Amino acid sequence: CASSQDTVSGNTIYF. The chain uses TRBV3-1 (or the pseudogene TRBV3-2) and TRBJ1-3; D gene unclear. The V gene's germline CDR1 is LGHDT and CDR2 YNNKEL (reference sequence). The CDR3 consists of 15 residues. V was shortened by 0 bases and J by 0 bases, with 6 bases between the two germline ends.

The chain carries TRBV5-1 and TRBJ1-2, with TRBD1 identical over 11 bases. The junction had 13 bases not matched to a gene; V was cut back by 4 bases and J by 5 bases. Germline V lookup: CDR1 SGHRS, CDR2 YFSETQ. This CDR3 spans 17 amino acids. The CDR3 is CASSDGQGALEGYGYTF. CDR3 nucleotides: TGCGCCAGCAGCGACGGACAGGGGGCTCTCGAAGGGTATGGCTACACCTTC.

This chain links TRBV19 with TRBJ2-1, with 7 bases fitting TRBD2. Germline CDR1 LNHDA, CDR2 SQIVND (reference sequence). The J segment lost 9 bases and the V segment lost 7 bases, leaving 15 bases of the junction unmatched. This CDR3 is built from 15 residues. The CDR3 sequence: CASIKAGVGPGEQFF. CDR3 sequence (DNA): TGTGCCAGTATAAAGGCGGGAGTGGGCCCCGGTGAGCAGTTCTTC.

The CDR3 sequence: CATRLAGGPGELFF. The CDR3 coding sequence is TGTGCCACCCGACTAGCGGGAGGTCCCGGGGAGCTGTTTTTT. The chain joins TRBV19 to TRBJ2-2; 13 bases fit TRBD2. Trimming removed 10 bases from V and 6 bases from J; junction bases left unmatched: 5. CDR1 is LNHDA and CDR2 is SQIVND in the germline V gene (reference sequence). The CDR3 spans 14 residues.

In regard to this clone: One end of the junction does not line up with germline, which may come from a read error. CDR3 DNA sequence: TGTGCCAGCAGCCCTTGGACAGGGGGGATGCTCCGCTTC. Its protein is CASSPWTGGMLRF. V usage is TRBV5-6 and J usage is TRBJ1-2, with 10 bases identical to TRBD1. The CDR3 is made up of 13 amino acids. In germline, CDR1 is SGHDT, CDR2 YYEEEE.

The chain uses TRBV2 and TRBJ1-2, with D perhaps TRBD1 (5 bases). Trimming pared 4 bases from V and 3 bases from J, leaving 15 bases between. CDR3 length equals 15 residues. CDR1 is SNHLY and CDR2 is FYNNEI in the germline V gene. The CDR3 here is CASSVLSREDYGYTF. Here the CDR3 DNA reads TGTGCCAGCAGTGTCTTGTCCAGGGAGGACTATGGCTACACCTTC.

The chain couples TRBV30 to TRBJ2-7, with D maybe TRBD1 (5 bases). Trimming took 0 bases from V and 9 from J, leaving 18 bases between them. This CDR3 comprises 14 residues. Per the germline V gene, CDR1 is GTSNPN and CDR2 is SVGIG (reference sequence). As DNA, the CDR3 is TGTGCCTGGAGTGTACTCGGCAGGGCCGGCGGGCAGTACTTC. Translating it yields CAWSVLGRAGGQYF.

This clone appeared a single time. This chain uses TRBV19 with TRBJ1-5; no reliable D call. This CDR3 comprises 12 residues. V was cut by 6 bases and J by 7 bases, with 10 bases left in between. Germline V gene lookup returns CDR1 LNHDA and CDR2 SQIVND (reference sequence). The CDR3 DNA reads TGTGCCAGTAGCGGACTGGGGCAGCCCCAGCATTTT. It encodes CASSGLGQPQHF.

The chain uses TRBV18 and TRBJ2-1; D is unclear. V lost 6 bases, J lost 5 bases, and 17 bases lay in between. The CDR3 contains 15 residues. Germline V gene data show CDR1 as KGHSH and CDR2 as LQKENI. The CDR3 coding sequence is TGTGCCAGCTCCCAAACACCAAAGACGGACAATGAGCAGTTCTTC. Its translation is CASSQTPKTDNEQFF.